This entry is about one T cell receptor (beta chain). These data belong to a study of PD-L1 blockade in urothelial cancer. Study-level background: Patients initiated atezolizumab in the mid-2010s at 1,200 mg intravenously every 3 weeks. Timepoints chosen for blood analysis were 3 weeks (second dose) and 6 weeks after treatment start. Prior chemotherapy ranged from 0 to 3 regimens per patient.

CDR1 and CDR2 (germline): LNHDA, SQIVND (reference sequence). The V segment lost 4 bases and the J segment 5 bases; nucleotides outside the gene matches: 4. CDR3 length equals 15 residues. Each PCR had synthetic TCR analog templates added to it as a spike-in. The method was immunoSEQ multiplex PCR; TCRdb's version includes in-frame clones alone and lacks a portion of them. The table includes around 51,000 clones, around 88% detected once. This clonotype was sampled from a man aged 55-75 years with urothelial cancer. The sequences come from PBMCs, collected around atezolizumab (anti-PD-L1) treatment. The chain recombines TRBV19 with TRBJ1-4; 10 bases line up with TRBD1. As DNA, the CDR3 is TGTGCCAGTAGTAGCCCGGGACAGGGGAATGAAAAACTGTTTTTT. Protein product: CASSSPGQGNEKLFF.